The clone carrying this T cell receptor (beta chain) was seen once. The CDR3 is 13 residues long. V gave up 6 bases and J gave up 9 bases, with 15 bases separating them. This entry is derived from a study of blood T cell repertoires in COVID-19. Overall study context: Samples representing acute and convalescent COVID-19 were sourced from the United States, Italy and Spain. Sample material is recorded as cDNA or gDNA derived from T cells, B-cell-depleted T cells, or PBMCs.

Only in-frame clones appear in the TCRdb table, and some are missing; sequencing was by immunoSEQ multiplex PCR. The sample records roughly 86,000 clones, around 86% being singletons. Specimen: peripheral blood. This chain joins TRBV12-3 or TRBV12-4 and TRBJ2-1; maybe TRBD1 (6 bases). The sequence came from a woman aged 70-85 years with acute or convalescent COVID-19. CDR3 loop: CASRTGTYFEQFF. In DNA form, the CDR3 reads TGTGCCAGCAGAACCGGGACATACTTTGAGCAGTTCTTC.